The 16 T cell receptor beta chains listed next were all sequenced from one sample in a study of neurological immune-mediated disorders. TCRdb reprocessed the 5' RACE reads with MiXCR, giving one entry per CDR3 protein. In the table there are 25,000 to 35,000 distinct CDR3 sequences, under 5% of which are singletons. The sequenced material came from CD4+ T cells from blood. The receptors derive from a woman aged 40 to 50 in good health.

This clonotype showed up many times. The chain is built from TRBV4-2 and TRBJ1-4; no clear D. Trimming took 0 bases from V and 2 from J, leaving 13 bases between them. CDR1 LGHNA and CDR2 YNFKEQ come from the germline V gene. The CDR3 has 17 amino acids. The CDR3 sequence: CASSQDPGSGTNEKLFF. In DNA, the CDR3 is TGTGCCAGCAGCCAAGATCCGGGGTCCGGGACTAATGAAAAACTGTTTTTT.

This clonotype was counted ten times or more. The chain couples TRBV5-1 to TRBJ1-2; D unresolved. CDR3 length: 13 amino acids. CDR1 SGHRS and CDR2 YFSETQ come from the germline V gene. Trimming took off 3 bases at V and 0 bases at J, with 6 bases between the two ends. The CDR3 bases are TGCGCCAGCAGCTCAGGTTCTAACTATGGCTACACCTTC. Translation: CASSSGSNYGYTF.

This clonotype was seen ten or more times. This chain joins TRBV3-1 and TRBJ2-1; D is possibly TRBD1 (6 bases). V gave up 7 bases and J gave up 5 bases, with 15 bases separating them. The CDR3 totals 14 residues. CDR1 and CDR2 from the germline V gene are LGHDT and YNNKEL (reference sequence). CDR3 DNA: TGTGCCAGCACCAGGGGCCTGACCCACAATGAGCAGTTCTTC. Its protein product is CASTRGLTHNEQFF.

This clonotype was counted ten times or more. The chain links TRBV5-1 to TRBJ2-2; 13 bases map to TRBD2. The CDR3 runs to 16 residues. Per the germline V gene, CDR1 is SGHRS and CDR2 is YFSETQ. Trimming removed 3 bases from V and 6 bases from J; junction bases left unmatched: 5. CDR3 loop: CASSWTSGSWAGELFF. The CDR3 bases are TGCGCCAGCAGCTGGACTAGCGGGAGTTGGGCCGGGGAGCTGTTTTTT.

This clonotype was observed a few times. The rearrangement links TRBV10-3 to TRBJ1-1, with D possibly being TRBD1 (5 bases). This CDR3 is built from 16 residues. Germline loops: CDR1 ENHRY, CDR2 SYGVKD. The V and J ends lost 2 bases and 1 base respectively, with 14 bases between them. This CDR3 reads CAISEPGGRKNTEAFF. CDR3 nucleotides: TGTGCCATCAGTGAGCCGGGGGGTAGGAAGAACACTGAAGCTTTCTTT.

This clonotype was observed at least ten times. The rearrangement links TRBV20-1 to TRBJ2-4; D ambiguous. Trimming shortened V by 0 bases and J by 2 bases, and 11 bases separated the two germline ends. The germline V gene encodes CDR1 DFQATT and CDR2 SNEGSKA (reference sequence). This CDR3 has 15 amino acids. The CDR3 loop reads CSARDGRKSKNIQYF. The DNA for the CDR3 is TGCAGTGCTAGAGATGGTAGGAAATCCAAAAACATTCAGTACTTC.

This clonotype was counted at least ten times. J is TRBJ1-1 and V is TRBV9; D not certain. The V end lost 0 bases, the J end lost 1 base, and 7 bases lay between the germline ends. Looked up from germline, CDR1 is SGDLS and CDR2 is YYNGEE. The CDR3 runs 14 residues. CDR3 region: CASSVEPANTEAFF. Here the CDR3 DNA reads TGTGCCAGCAGCGTAGAACCAGCGAACACTGAAGCTTTCTTT.

At least ten counts were recorded for this clonotype. The chain couples TRBV5-1 to TRBJ1-5, with D possibly being TRBD1 (6 bases). CDR3 size: 14 residues. The V and J ends lost 0 bases and 9 bases respectively, with 13 bases between them. CDR1 SGHRS and CDR2 YFSETQ come from the germline V gene. CDR3 DNA: TGCGCCAGCAGCTTGGAGGGGGTGTCTACGCCCCAGCATTTT. Translating gives CASSLEGVSTPQHF.

Many counts were recorded for this clonotype. The chain joins TRBV5-1 to TRBJ2-1, with 7 bases lining up with TRBD1. The V gene's germline CDR1 is SGHRS and CDR2 YFSETQ. J lost 5 bases, V lost 4 bases, and 9 bases had no gene match. The CDR3 is 15 amino acids. CDR3 nucleotide sequence: TGCGCCAGCAGCATAATACAGGGGTCCCACAATGAGCAGTTCTTC. This codes for CASSIIQGSHNEQFF.

This clonotype was observed many times. This sequence joins TRBV5-1 and TRBJ2-7, with TRBD1 identical over 7 bases. Germline V gene data show CDR1 as SGHRS and CDR2 as YFSETQ. The CDR3 spans 16 residues. The trim removed 3 bases at V and 0 bases at J, leaving 9 bases unmatched. In DNA form, the CDR3 reads TGCGCCAGCAGCTCCCTCCCCGGGACAGACTCCTACGAGCAGTACTTC. This sequence encodes CASSSLPGTDSYEQYF.

This clonotype was seen at least ten times. This rearrangement joins TRBV20-1 to TRBJ2-1, with TRBD1 matching 10 bases. Germline trimming cut 5 bases from V and 7 bases from J; bases unmatched to any gene: 5. Germline-derived CDR1 and CDR2 are DFQATT and SNEGSKA (reference sequence). This CDR3 is built from 13 residues. The CDR3 bases are TGCAGTGCTCGCCTGGACAGGGGGAATGAGCAGTTCTTC. Translating it yields CSARLDRGNEQFF.

This clonotype was recorded at least ten times. This sequence joins TRBV18 and TRBJ2-7; TRBD1 aligns across 8 bases. The CDR3 has 14 residues. The germline gives CDR1 KGHSH, CDR2 LQKENI. After removal of 3 bases from V and 2 bases from J, the junction contained 3 bases not matched to a gene. Here the CDR3 DNA reads TGTGCCAGCTCACCTAACAGGGGGACCTACGAGCAGTACTTC. This translates into CASSPNRGTYEQYF.

This clonotype was detected ten times or more. The V gene is TRBV25-1, the J gene TRBJ2-5; 8 positions match TRBD2. The ends lost 8 bases at V and 3 bases at J; junction bases unmatched: 14. Germline V gene sequence: CDR1 MGHDK, CDR2 SYGVNS. The length of the CDR3 is 16 residues. CDR3 coding DNA: TGTGCCAGCGGGGGGTCGGGGGGGTATCTAAAAGAGACCCAGTACTTC. Protein: CASGGSGGYLKETQYF.

This clonotype appeared many times. The gene calls are TRBV28 and TRBJ2-1, with D unresolved. The germline V and J ends were trimmed by 7 bases and 1 base, with 20 bases remaining between them. The CDR3 is 17 amino acids. CDR1 MDHEN and CDR2 SYDVKM come from the germline V gene. This CDR3 is CASTRNYPAESYNEQFF. The CDR3 nucleotides read TGTGCCAGCACCCGAAACTATCCAGCCGAATCCTACAATGAGCAGTTCTTC.

The table lists this clonotype with many counts. The rearrangement uses TRBV20-1 and TRBJ2-2; no reliable D call. Germline-derived CDR1 and CDR2 are DFQATT and SNEGSKA (reference sequence). V lost 5 bases and J 5 bases, leaving 15 bases between the germline ends. The CDR3 consists of 14 residues. DNA of the CDR3: TGCAGTGCTCCGGATGCCCTGGGGACCGGGGAGCTGTTTTTT. Its protein is CSAPDALGTGELFF.

This clonotype was recorded at least ten times. V is TRBV5-1 and J is TRBJ2-7, with D tentatively TRBD2 (6 bases). The CDR3 is made up of 15 amino acids. Germline CDR1 is SGHRS and CDR2 is YFSETQ. The V and J ends lost 4 bases and 5 bases respectively, with 19 bases between them. The CDR3 spells CASSPSVTGRNEQYF. The CDR3 DNA is TGCGCCAGCAGCCCATCCGTCACCGGGAGAAACGAGCAGTACTTC.